This T cell receptor beta chain originates from a study of T cells expressing NK-cell markers. Study conclusions and caveats: In a few donors, these clonotypes also led the CD3+CD56-NKG2C+ fraction.

Reanalyzing the 5' RACE reads, TCRdb keeps one entry per CDR3 protein, without DNA. Seen in this sample are tens of thousands of distinct CDR3 sequences; the ten most common clones hold 45% to 65%. About this clonotype: Its antigen remains unknown.

Germline assignment: CDR1 GTSNPN and CDR2 SVGIG (reference sequence). The CDR3 consists of 13 residues. Source material: blood T cells: a sorted CD56 or NKG2C T cell subset, CD4+ or CD8+ T cells, or bulk PBMC T cells (not recorded which). This TCR was sampled from a man aged 18 to 69 in good health. The chain joins TRBV30 to TRBJ1-2; TCRdb outputs TRBD1, but without DNA this stays unchecked. CDR3 loop: CAWREGQGYGYTF.